This entry concerns a single T cell receptor (beta chain). The sample belongs to a study of blood T cell repertoires in COVID-19. Study-wide background: Acute and convalescent COVID-19 specimens originated in the United States, Italy and Spain. Sample material is recorded as cDNA or gDNA derived from T cells, B-cell-depleted T cells, or PBMCs.

Repertoires were generated with immunoSEQ multiplex PCR, while TCRdb's copy carries only in-frame clones and drops some. The table has about 180,000 clones, 88% seen once. This CDR3 comprises 16 residues. After removal of 6 bases from V and 7 bases from J, the junction contained 15 bases not matched to a gene. Germline CDR1 and CDR2: SGHRS and YFSETQ. The TCR sequence derives from a woman between 18 and 29 years old who had recovered from COVID-19. The material sequenced was PBMCs or T cells enriched from blood (not recorded which). The chain uses TRBV5-1 and TRBJ2-7; 11 bases are shared with TRBD2. CDR3 coding DNA: TGCGCCAGCACTGGACCGCAGCTAGCGGGAGGACGAGAGCAGTACTTC. Protein: CASTGPQLAGGREQYF.